The rows below give T cell receptor beta chains drawn from one sample of a study of blood T cells in healthy people across ages. Each CDR3 protein gets one entry after TCRdb re-called the 5' RACE reads with MiXCR. The table has 1.5 million to 2 million distinct CDR3 sequences, over 25% seen once; the top ten hold 7.7%. Input material: blood. These receptors all come from a woman under 40 in good health. Each CDR3 is given with its conserved first and last residue. The D gene is left open where the match is weak. Expanded clones are given a class, and other clones once, few, many or no size at all.

d_gene: .; abundance: many; j_gene: TRBJ2-1; v_gene: TRBV7-9; CDR3nt: TGTGCCAGTAAAGGGGGGAACAATGAGCAGTTCTTC; CDR3aa: CASKGGNNEQFF
d_gene: .; abundance: .; j_gene: TRBJ2-7; v_gene: TRBV5-6; CDR3nt: TGTGCCAGCAGCTTGGACCTAGTACCCTACGAGCAGTACTTC; CDR3aa: CASSLDLVPYEQYF
d_gene: TRBD2; abundance: few; j_gene: TRBJ2-2; v_gene: TRBV29-1; CDR3nt: TGCAGCGCCATAGGACTAGTGGCCGGGGAGCTGTTTTTT; CDR3aa: CSAIGLVAGELFF
d_gene: TRBD2; abundance: .; j_gene: TRBJ2-7; v_gene: TRBV27; CDR3nt: TGTGCCAGCAAGGGGCTAGCGGGAAACGAGCAGTACTTC; CDR3aa: CASKGLAGNEQYF
d_gene: .; abundance: .; j_gene: TRBJ2-7; v_gene: TRBV20-1; CDR3nt: TGCAGTGCACTAGAAAATGAGCAGTACTTC; CDR3aa: CSALENEQYF
d_gene: .; abundance: many; j_gene: TRBJ2-7; v_gene: TRBV7-2; CDR3nt: TGTGCCAGCAGCTTTATCCGGGAGCGGCCCGAGCAGTACTTC; CDR3aa: CASSFIRERPEQYF
d_gene: .; abundance: few; j_gene: TRBJ2-6; v_gene: TRBV2; CDR3nt: TGTGCCAGCAAACCGGGGATGAACTCTGGGGCCAACGTCCTGACTTTC; CDR3aa: CASKPGMNSGANVLTF
d_gene: TRBD2; abundance: few; j_gene: TRBJ2-5; v_gene: TRBV30; CDR3nt: TGTGCCTGGAGTTTTAGCGGGAGGGCCGGAGGGACCCAGTACTTC; CDR3aa: CAWSFSGRAGGTQYF
d_gene: TRBD1; abundance: .; j_gene: TRBJ2-2; v_gene: TRBV6-6; CDR3nt: TGTGCCAGCAGTGCACAGGGGAAGGCCGGGGAGCTGTTTTTT; CDR3aa: CASSAQGKAGELFF
d_gene: .; abundance: few; j_gene: TRBJ2-3; v_gene: TRBV3-1; CDR3nt: TGTGCCGGCAGCCAAAAAGGATACACAGATACGCAGTATTTT; CDR3aa: CAGSQKGYTDTQYF
d_gene: TRBD2; abundance: .; j_gene: TRBJ2-3; v_gene: TRBV5-1; CDR3nt: TGCGCCAGCAGCTTGGCAGGTCGGGGGGGCGATACGCAGTATTTT; CDR3aa: CASSLAGRGGDTQYF
d_gene: .; abundance: .; j_gene: TRBJ2-3; v_gene: TRBV12-3/TRBV12-4; CDR3nt: TGTGCCAGCACAAACGGCCCGAGCACAGATGCGCAGTATTTT; CDR3aa: CASTNGPSTDAQYF
d_gene: .; abundance: few; j_gene: TRBJ1-6; v_gene: TRBV28; CDR3nt: TGTGCCAGCTCTCGAGACGGTTCGAATTCACCCCTCCACTTT; CDR3aa: CASSRDGSNSPLHF